This is a list of T cell receptor beta chains from one sample in a study of shared clonotypes between healthy human individuals. Clones were read by immunoSEQ multiplex PCR, and TCRdb kept only the in-frame ones, dropping some. Of approximately 350,000 clones listed, approximately 79% are singletons. The material sequenced was memory CD4+ T cells sorted from blood. These receptors came from a man aged 25-40 years in good health. Both conserved end residues are part of each CDR3. D genes are given only for firm matches. Clone size is shown for a subset of rows, as once, few, many or a class of expanded clone.

J | D | V | size | CDR3 | DNA
TRBJ2-2 | - | TRBV7-2 | - | CASSLYGGPTGELFF | TGTGCCAGCAGCTTGTATGGGGGGCCCACCGGGGAGCTGTTTTTT
TRBJ2-1 | TRBD1 | TRBV29-1 | - | CSVESDRVDNEQFF | TGCAGCGTTGAAAGCGACAGGGTGGACAATGAGCAGTTCTTC
TRBJ1-2 | TRBD1 | TRBV30 | - | CAWRDRGFYGYTF | TGTGCCTGGCGGGACAGGGGGTTCTATGGCTACACCTTC
TRBJ1-5 | - | TRBV7-9 | - | CASSLLLNFSNQPQHF | TGTGCCAGCAGCTTATTATTGAATTTTAGCAATCAGCCCCAGCATTTT
TRBJ1-2 | - | TRBV5-1 | - | CASRREGIYGYTF | TGCGCCAGCAGGAGGGAGGGCATCTATGGCTACACCTTC
TRBJ2-1 | - | TRBV5-4 | - | CASSSPETYNEQFF | TGTGCCAGCAGCTCTCCGGAAACCTACAATGAGCAGTTCTTC
TRBJ1-5 | TRBD1 | TRBV28 | - | CASSLGRTGGNQPQHF | TGTGCCAGCAGTTTGGGCCGGACAGGGGGCAATCAGCCCCAGCATTTT
TRBJ2-3 | TRBD2 | TRBV5-1 | - | CASSLPTSGVTSTDTQYF | TGCGCCAGCAGCTTGCCCACTAGCGGAGTTACTAGCACAGATACGCAGTATTTT
TRBJ2-2 | TRBD2 | TRBV14 | - | CASSLGLAGVLTGELFF | TGTGCCAGCAGCCTGGGACTAGCGGGAGTTTTAACCGGGGAGCTGTTTTTT
TRBJ2-2 | - | TRBV5-1 | few | CASSLEGGWNTGELFF | TGCGCCAGCAGCTTGGAAGGCGGGTGGAACACCGGGGAGCTGTTTTTT
TRBJ1-1 | - | TRBV29-1 | - | CSVARERNTEAFF | TGCAGCGTTGCAAGGGAAAGAAACACTGAAGCTTTCTTT
TRBJ1-3 | - | TRBV4-1 | - | CASSQTPRTSGNTIYF | TGCGCCAGCAGCCAGACTCCACGGACCTCTGGAAACACCATATATTTT
TRBJ2-2 | TRBD2 | TRBV7-3 | - | CASSLARTSGSYGELFF | TGTGCCAGCAGCTTAGCCCGGACTAGCGGGAGTTACGGGGAGCTGTTTTTT
TRBJ2-5 | - | TRBV6-1 | - | CASSVMHQETQYF | TGTGCCAGCAGTGTGATGCATCAAGAGACCCAGTACTTC
TRBJ1-1 | - | TRBV29-1 | - | CSIRTANTEAFF | TGCAGCATCCGGACAGCGAACACTGAAGCTTTCTTT
TRBJ1-4 | - | TRBV11-2 | - | CAAGRASEKLFF | TGTGCCGCCGGGCGCGCGTCGGAAAAACTGTTTTTT
TRBJ2-1 | - | TRBV28 | - | CAGGQYLSEQFF | TGTGCCGGCGGGCAGTACCTCAGTGAGCAGTTCTTC
TRBJ2-3 | - | TRBV5-1 | - | CASSLDAGLSTDTQYF | TGCGCCAGCAGCTTGGACGCGGGACTCTCAACAGATACGCAGTATTTT
TRBJ2-2 | - | TRBV5-4 | - | CASSFQNTGELFF | TGTGCCAGCAGCTTCCAAAACACCGGGGAGCTGTTTTTT
TRBJ2-3 | - | TRBV6-1 | - | CASSVRTDTQYF | TGTGCCAGCAGTGTCCGCACAGATACGCAGTATTTT
TRBJ2-1 | - | TRBV7-3 | - | CASSFARTNEQFF | TGTGCCAGCAGCTTCGCGCGGACCAATGAGCAGTTCTTC
TRBJ2-2 | - | TRBV7-2 | - | CASSARYNTGELFF | TGTGCCAGCAGCGCCCGATACAACACCGGGGAGCTGTTTTTT
TRBJ2-7 | - | TRBV13 | - | CASSLVGTYEQYF | TGTGCCAGCAGCTTAGTGGGGACCTACGAGCAGTACTTC
TRBJ2-1 | - | TRBV7-7 | - | CASSLVLDGTQFF | TGTGCCAGCAGCTTAGTTCTGGACGGGACGCAGTTCTTC
TRBJ2-2 | TRBD1 | TRBV5-1 | - | CASSSYPGGNTGELFF | TGCGCCAGCAGCTCCTACCCAGGGGGCAATACCGGGGAGCTGTTTTTT
TRBJ2-2 | - | TRBV10-3 | many | CAISEAYEGGELFF | TGTGCCATCAGTGAGGCTTATGAGGGCGGGGAGCTGTTTTTT
TRBJ1-3 | - | TRBV13 | - | CASSFLSGNTIYF | TGTGCCAGCAGCTTCCTCTCTGGAAACACCATATATTTT
TRBJ2-2 | - | TRBV29-1 | - | CSVEPWGGGELFF | TGCAGCGTTGAGCCGTGGGGTGGCGGGGAGCTGTTTTTT
TRBJ2-2 | TRBD2 | TRBV19 | - | CASTGLAGLGELFF | TGTGCCAGTACGGGACTAGCGGGACTCGGGGAGCTGTTTTTT
TRBJ2-3 | TRBD2 | TRBV7-2 | - | CASSQTSASTDTQYF | TGTGCCAGCAGCCAAACTAGCGCTAGCACAGATACGCAGTATTTT
TRBJ2-2 | TRBD1 | TRBV7-6 | - | CASSRDRGANTGELFF | TGTGCCAGCAGCCGTGACAGGGGCGCGAACACCGGGGAGCTGTTTTTT
TRBJ2-3 | - | TRBV7-2 | - | CASSLGNRVTDTQYF | TGTGCCAGCAGCTTGGGGAACCGGGTTACAGATACGCAGTATTTT
TRBJ2-7 | - | TRBV6-5 | - | CASTTTGSSSYEQYF | TGTGCCAGCACCACTACAGGGTCGAGCTCCTACGAGCAGTACTTC
TRBJ2-5 | - | TRBV2 | few | CASALGDGETQYF | TGTGCCAGCGCCCTGGGGGATGGGGAGACCCAGTACTTC
TRBJ2-5 | TRBD1 | TRBV29-1 | - | CSVERQGRETQYF | TGCAGCGTTGAGAGACAGGGGAGGGAGACCCAGTACTTC
TRBJ2-1 | TRBD1 | TRBV25-1 | few | CASRTGTGYYNEQFF | TGTGCCAGCAGGACCGGGACAGGGTACTACAATGAGCAGTTCTTC
TRBJ1-4 | - | TRBV28 | - | CATLSTKATNEKLFF | TGTGCCACCCTCTCAACTAAGGCAACTAATGAAAAACTGTTTTTT
TRBJ2-2 | - | TRBV14 | - | CASSQAQVGELFF | TGTGCCAGCAGCCAAGCCCAGGTCGGGGAGCTGTTTTTT
TRBJ2-5 | - | TRBV5-5 | few | CAINSTLRGETQYF | TGTGCCATCAATTCAACCCTCAGGGGAGAGACCCAGTACTTC
TRBJ1-5 | - | TRBV7-2 | - | CASSLDRYSNQPQHF | TGTGCCAGCAGCCTTGACAGGTATAGCAATCAGCCCCAGCATTTT
TRBJ2-1 | - | TRBV10-3 | - | CAISENREASDEQFF | TGTGCCATCAGTGAGAACAGGGAGGCCTCGGATGAGCAGTTCTTC
TRBJ1-4 | TRBD1 | TRBV5-5 | - | CASSPPRSGTGLEKLFF | TGTGCCAGCAGCCCCCCGCGCTCCGGGACAGGGCTTGAAAAACTGTTTTTT
TRBJ2-1 | TRBD2 | TRBV9 | - | CASSVRGRETSGRAGEQFF | TGTGCCAGCAGCGTAAGAGGACGGGAGACTAGCGGGAGGGCGGGTGAGCAGTTCTTC
TRBJ1-2 | - | TRBV5-1 | - | CASSWVTGQVDGYTF | TGCGCCAGCAGCTGGGTAACAGGGCAGGTCGATGGCTACACCTTC
TRBJ2-2 | - | TRBV25-1 | - | CASRDGVGVTGELFF | TGTGCCAGCAGGGATGGGGTAGGGGTAACCGGGGAGCTGTTTTTT
TRBJ2-1 | TRBD2 | TRBV5-1 | - | CASSQGTNGDEQFF | TGCGCCAGCAGCCAAGGGACTAATGGCGATGAGCAGTTCTTC
TRBJ2-5 | - | TRBV13 | once | CASSLGLRVGETQYF | TGTGCCAGCAGCTTAGGCCTCAGGGTGGGGGAGACCCAGTACTTC
TRBJ2-5 | TRBD2 | TRBV4-3 | once | CASSQGGRAYETQYF | TGCGCCAGCAGCCAAGGCGGGAGGGCGTACGAGACCCAGTACTTC
TRBJ2-5 | - | TRBV2 | - | CASSRLYETQYF | TGTGCCAGCAGTAGACTTTACGAGACCCAGTACTTC
TRBJ2-5 | TRBD2 | TRBV28 | - | CASSVTSGAQETQYF | TGTGCCAGCAGTGTGACTAGCGGGGCCCAAGAGACCCAGTACTTC
TRBJ2-3 | - | TRBV18 | few | CASAAQTDTDTQYF | TGTGCCAGCGCGGCCCAGACCGACACAGATACGCAGTATTTT
TRBJ1-2 | TRBD1 | TRBV18 | - | CASSLQGTEDGYTF | TGTGCCAGCTCGCTACAGGGGACCGAGGATGGCTACACCTTC
TRBJ2-7 | TRBD1 | TRBV27 | few | CAIRGQDEQYF | TGTGCCATCAGGGGGCAGGACGAGCAGTACTTC
TRBJ2-3 | - | TRBV11-2 | - | CASSLRGFTDTQYF | TGTGCCAGCAGCTTAAGAGGGTTCACAGATACGCAGTATTTT